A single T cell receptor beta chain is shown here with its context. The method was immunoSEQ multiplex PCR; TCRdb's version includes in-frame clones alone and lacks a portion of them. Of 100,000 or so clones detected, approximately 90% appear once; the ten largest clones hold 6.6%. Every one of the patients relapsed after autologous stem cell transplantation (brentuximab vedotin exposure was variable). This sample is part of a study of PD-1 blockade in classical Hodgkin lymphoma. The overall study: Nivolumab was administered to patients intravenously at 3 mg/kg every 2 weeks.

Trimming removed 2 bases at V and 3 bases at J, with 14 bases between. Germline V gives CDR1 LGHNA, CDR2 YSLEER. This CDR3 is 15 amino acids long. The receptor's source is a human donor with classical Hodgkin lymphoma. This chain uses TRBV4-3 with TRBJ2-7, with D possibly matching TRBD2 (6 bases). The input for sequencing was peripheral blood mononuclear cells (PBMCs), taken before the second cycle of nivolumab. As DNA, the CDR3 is TGCGCCAGCAGCCAAAGTTGGGGCGGGGTCTACGAGCAGTACTTC. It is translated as CASSQSWGGVYEQYF.